Presented here are 5 T cell receptor beta chains from one specimen sequenced in a study of blood T cells in healthy people across ages. Primed by a sample-barcoded 5' primer and a J-beta primer mix, a second PCR proceeded for roughly 6 to 12 cycles. A single record per CDR3 protein comes from TCRdb applying MiXCR to the 5' RACE reads. The data show about 640,000 distinct CDR3 sequences, with around three fifths seen just once and over 30% held by the top ten. The sequenced sample consisted of blood. The origin of the receptors is a man aged 55 to 70 in good health.

The V gene is TRBV7-2, the J gene TRBJ1-1; TRBD1 might be the D (5 bases). The V gene lost 3 bases and the J gene lost 0 bases, with 8 bases spanning the gap. CDR3 length: 14 amino acids. Germline values: CDR1 SGHTA, CDR2 FQGNSA. CDR3 residues: CASSFHRLNTEAFF. The CDR3 DNA sequence: TGTGCCAGCAGCTTCCACAGGTTGAACACTGAAGCTTTCTTT.

This clonotype appeared many times. The chain is built from TRBV28 and TRBJ2-6; TRBD1 is a possible D gene (6 bases). Trimming took off 5 bases at V and 2 bases at J, with 10 bases between the two ends. Germline V gene lookup returns CDR1 MDHEN and CDR2 SYDVKM. The CDR3 covers 15 residues. This CDR3 is CASSPGVTGANVLTF. The CDR3 bases are TGTGCCAGCAGTCCAGGGGTGACTGGGGCCAACGTCCTGACTTTC. The variable domain in full, with the rest retrieved from reference TRBV28 and TRBJ2-6, is DVKVTQSSRYLVKRTGEKVFLECVQDMDHENMFWYRQDPGLGLRLIYFSYDVKMKEKGDIPEGYSVSREKKERFSLILESASTNQTSMYLCASSPGVTGANVLTFGAGSRLTVL.

For this clonotype: A read error may account for a junction end that differs from germline. The chain couples TRBV25-1 to TRBJ2-6; D perhaps matches TRBD1 (6 bases). The germline CDR1 and CDR2 sequences are MGHDK and SYGVNS. This CDR3 comprises 17 residues. CDR3: CARSANRANSGANVLTF. The CDR3 DNA reads as TGTGCCCGCAGTGCAAACAGGGCCAACTCTGGGGCCAACGTCCTGACTTTC.

This chain joins TRBV27 and TRBJ1-2, with D maybe TRBD1 (6 bases). Per the germline V gene, CDR1 is MNHEY and CDR2 is SMNVEV (reference sequence). V lost 5 bases to trimming and J lost 6 bases, with 19 bases between them. This CDR3 spans 15 amino acids. CDR3 region: CASSQVGTPGHGYTF. DNA of the CDR3: TGTGCCAGCAGTCAGGTCGGGACACCAGGGCATGGCTACACCTTC.

This clonotype was detected only a few times. The CDR3 nucleotides are TGCAGTGCTAGCCGGCAGAAAGAGACCCAGTACTTC. Protein: CSASRQKETQYF. The V call is TRBV20-1, the J call TRBJ2-5; D is unclear. V dropped 3 bases and J dropped 3 bases, with 8 bases sitting between them. CDR1 and CDR2 (germline): DFQATT, SNEGSKA (reference sequence). This CDR3 is 12 amino acids long.